This passage covers 17 T cell receptor beta chains from one sample sequenced in a study of blood T cell repertoires in COVID-19. The assay was immunoSEQ multiplex PCR, and TCRdb's table has in-frame clones only and misses some. The sample shows approximately 120,000 clones, 80% to 90% of them seen only once. Sequences were obtained from peripheral blood. Receptors originate from a human donor in a cohort sampled during active COVID-19.

V gene TRBV5-8 combines with J gene TRBJ1-6, with TRBD1 identical over 10 bases. J lost 3 bases, V lost 4 bases, and 16 bases had no gene match. This CDR3 contains 20 residues. CDR1 and CDR2 from the germline V gene are SGHTS and YDEGEE. CDR3 sequence: CASSGTFGTGVGSYNSPLHF. Written as DNA, the CDR3 is TGTGCCAGCAGCGGCACCTTCGGGACAGGGGTCGGAAGCTATAATTCACCCCTCCACTTT.

This chain joins TRBV30 and TRBJ2-1; the D is unclear. The CDR3 is made up of 12 amino acids. The germline gives CDR1 GTSNPN, CDR2 SVGIG (reference sequence). The V gene lost 4 bases and the J gene lost 7 bases, with 11 bases spanning the gap. CDR3 loop: CAWNPRRNEQFF. The CDR3 nucleotides read TGTGCCTGGAACCCCCGTCGGAATGAGCAGTTCTTC.

The chain uses TRBV21-1 and TRBJ1-5; the D call in the table, TRBD1, was not verified against the DNA. TRBV21-1 is annotated as a pseudogene. CDR3 size: 15 residues. The CDR3 sequence is CASEPFRDNNQPQHF. In DNA form, the CDR3 reads TGTGCCAGCGAACCATTCAGGGACAACAATCAGCCCCAGCATTTT.

The sample holds one count of this clone. The chain employs TRBV5-1 and TRBJ2-7; 11 nucleotides line up with TRBD1. V trimming: 4 bases; J trimming: 4 bases; junction bases outside the gene matches: 7. Germline V gene data show CDR1 as SGHRS and CDR2 as YFSETQ. There are 15 residues in the CDR3. CDR3 DNA: TGCGCCAGCAGCCCCGGACAGGGGGCTTTGTACGAGCAGTACTTC. Its protein product is CASSPGQGALYEQYF.

In DNA form, the CDR3 reads TGTGCCAGCAGCCCACTCTACGAGCAGTACTTC. This gives the protein CASSPLYEQYF. V usage is TRBV7-9 and J usage is TRBJ2-7, with D unclear. The germline gives CDR1 SEHNR, CDR2 FQNEAQ (reference sequence). V gave up 5 bases and J gave up 3 bases, with 5 bases separating them. CDR3 length: 11 residues.

The chain links TRBV15 to TRBJ2-7, with 9 positions matching TRBD1. CDR3 length: 15 amino acids. Germline trimming cut 5 bases from V and 2 bases from J; bases unmatched to any gene: 7. Germline CDR1 reads LNHNV; CDR2 reads YYDKDF (reference sequence). The CDR3 region is CATSGDRDRAYEQYF. The CDR3 coding sequence is TGTGCCACCAGCGGGGATCGGGACAGGGCCTACGAGCAGTACTTC.

As to this clone: The junction does not match germline at one end; this may be a read error. The rearrangement links TRBV19 to TRBJ1-2, with 7 bases aligning to TRBD1. This CDR3 is 13 amino acids long. The V gene's germline CDR1 is LNHDA and CDR2 SQIVND (reference sequence). CDR3 sequence (DNA): TGTGCCAGTAGTGTAGACAGGGTCTATGGCTACACCTTC. It encodes CASSVDRVYGYTF.

The chain recombines TRBV28 with TRBJ1-5, with D possibly TRBD1 on 5 matching bases. V gave up 5 bases and J gave up 2 bases, with 13 bases separating them. The V gene's germline CDR1 is MDHEN and CDR2 SYDVKM. This CDR3 region has 15 residues. The CDR3 DNA reads TGTGCCAGCAGTCAGGGAGGTTCGGGCAATCAGCCCCAGCATTTT. Its translation: CASSQGGSGNQPQHF.

This chain joins TRBV5-1 and TRBJ2-3, with 9 positions matching TRBD2. The V segment lost 1 base and the J segment 3 bases; nucleotides outside the gene matches: 6. Per the germline V gene, CDR1 is SGHRS and CDR2 is YFSETQ. The CDR3 has 16 amino acids. The CDR3: CASSLMRGGATDTQYF. Written as DNA, the CDR3 is TGCGCCAGCAGCTTGATGCGGGGGGGGGCGACAGATACGCAGTATTTT.

CDR3 DNA: TGTGCCAGCAGTGAATCCGTCAGTAGCAATCAGCCCCAGCATTTT. This gives the protein CASSESVSSNQPQHF. This chain joins TRBV6-1 and TRBJ1-5; D remains unclear. The CDR3 contains 15 residues. The V end lost 2 bases, the J end lost 0 bases, and 8 bases lay between the germline ends. Germline lookup yields CDR1 MNHNS and CDR2 SASEGT.

This rearrangement joins TRBV5-1 to TRBJ2-3; 8 positions agree with TRBD2. Germline V gene data show CDR1 as SGHRS and CDR2 as YFSETQ. V was pared by 4 bases and J by 0 bases, with 10 bases of the junction left unmatched. The CDR3 is 17 amino acids. The CDR3: CASSPIAGSTSTDTQYF. CDR3 in DNA: TGCGCCAGCAGCCCGATAGCGGGGAGCACTAGCACAGATACGCAGTATTTT.

CDR3 region: CASRPIGGVNTEAFF. In DNA form, the CDR3 reads TGTGCCAGCAGACCGATAGGAGGCGTAAACACTGAAGCTTTCTTT. The V call is TRBV5-8, the J call TRBJ1-1; no clear D. CDR1 and CDR2 from the germline V gene are SGHTS and YDEGEE. CDR3 length: 15 amino acids. The germline V and J ends were trimmed by 5 bases and 2 bases, with 16 bases remaining between them.

This clone was observed a handful of times. V and J are TRBV4-1 and TRBJ2-3, with 8 bases lining up with TRBD2. The CDR3 covers 15 residues. V shed 0 bases and J 7 bases; nucleotides not matched to a gene: 6. Germline CDR1 reads MGHRA; CDR2 reads YSYEKL. The CDR3 sequence is CASSQDWRGENTQYF. CDR3 DNA sequence: TGCGCCAGCAGCCAAGATTGGCGGGGGGAGAATACGCAGTATTTT.

The chain uses TRBV7-8 and TRBJ1-2, with a weak D call TRBD1 (6 bases). The CDR3 is 17 residues long. CDR1 SGHVS and CDR2 FQNEAQ come from the germline V gene. Trimming pared 1 base from V and 8 bases from J, leaving 23 bases between. The CDR3 DNA follows: TGTGCCAGCAGCTTAGTTTTGTTTGAGACAGGAGCAAGGGGCTACACCTTC. Residues: CASSLVLFETGARGYTF.

The chain is built from TRBV27 and TRBJ1-1; 8 bases fit TRBD1. J was trimmed by 5 bases and V by 2 bases; bases with no gene match: 7. The CDR3 totals 15 residues. CDR1 and CDR2 (germline): MNHEY, SMNVEV (reference sequence). This chain's CDR3 is CASSLQGALATEAFF. In nucleotides, the CDR3 is TGTGCCAGCAGTTTACAGGGGGCCTTGGCTACTGAAGCTTTCTTT.

The J gene is TRBJ2-5, the V gene TRBV5-4; D is unresolved. V lost 0 bases and J 5 bases, leaving 5 bases between the germline ends. This CDR3 contains 12 residues. Germline V lookup: CDR1 SGHNT, CDR2 YYREEE (reference sequence). The CDR3 is CASSLVEETQYF. The DNA of the CDR3 is TGTGCCAGCAGCTTGGTAGAGGAGACCCAGTACTTC.

The genes are TRBV4-1 and TRBJ1-1; tentatively, D is TRBD1 (6 bases). The ends were cut back, 1 base at V and 2 bases at J, with 17 bases in the middle. Per the germline V gene, CDR1 is MGHRA and CDR2 is YSYEKL. The CDR3 runs to 17 residues. The CDR3 DNA is TGCGCCAGCAGCCAAGGTCGGGCGCGGACAGCAAACACTGAAGCTTTCTTT. It is translated as CASSQGRARTANTEAFF.